Given below is one T cell receptor (beta chain) in context. This table comes from immunoSEQ multiplex PCR, and its TCRdb copy is limited to in-frame clones, with some not included. The table includes over 300,000 clones, about 83% detected once. The sample is drawn from a study of Ad26.COV2.S vaccination and SARS-CoV-2 variants. Treatment meaning: 15 to 20 received Ad26.COV2.S at low or high dose, single or two shots; roughly five received placebo; per-sample allocation not given. Following the first vaccine or placebo injection, samples were taken on day 63. Material: peripheral blood, obtained in a trial of Ad26.COV2.S vaccine versus placebo. The sequence derives from a person between 18 and 65 years old who received the Ad26.COV2.S COVID-19 vaccine or a placebo.

CDR3 sequence reads: CASRGFNSPLHF. The CDR3 bases are TGTGCCAGCCGGGGCTTTAATTCACCCCTCCACTTT. The chain combines TRBV19 with TRBJ1-6; D is perhaps TRBD1 (5 bases). Germline V gene sequence: CDR1 LNHDA, CDR2 SQIVND (reference sequence). V was pared by 9 bases and J by 6 bases, with 9 bases between. The CDR3 sequence is 12 residues long. The full variable domain, rest sourced from reference TRBV19 and TRBJ1-6, is DGGITQSPKYLFRKEGQNVTLSCEQNLNHDAMYWYRQDPGQGLRLIYYSQIVNDFQKGDIAEGYSVSREKKESFPLTVTSAQKNPTAFYLCASRGFNSPLHFGNGTRLTVT.